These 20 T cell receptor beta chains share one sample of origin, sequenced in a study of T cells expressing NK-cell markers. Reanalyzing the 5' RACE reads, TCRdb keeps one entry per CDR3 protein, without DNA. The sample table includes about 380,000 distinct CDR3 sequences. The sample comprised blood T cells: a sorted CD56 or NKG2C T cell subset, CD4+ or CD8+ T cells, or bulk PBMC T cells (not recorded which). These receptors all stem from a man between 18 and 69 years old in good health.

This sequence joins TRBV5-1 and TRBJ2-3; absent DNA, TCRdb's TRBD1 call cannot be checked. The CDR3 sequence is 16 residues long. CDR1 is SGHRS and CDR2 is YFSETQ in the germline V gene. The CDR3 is CASSSGADRVTDTQYF.

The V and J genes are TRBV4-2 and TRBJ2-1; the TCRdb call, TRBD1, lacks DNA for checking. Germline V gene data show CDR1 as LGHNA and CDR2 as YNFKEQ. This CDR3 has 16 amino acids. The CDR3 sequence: CASSLFFGGRGNEQFF.

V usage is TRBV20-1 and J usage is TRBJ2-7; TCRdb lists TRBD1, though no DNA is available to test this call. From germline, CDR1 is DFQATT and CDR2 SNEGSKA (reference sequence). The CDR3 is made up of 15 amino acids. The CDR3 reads CSARGTGGTRYEQYF.

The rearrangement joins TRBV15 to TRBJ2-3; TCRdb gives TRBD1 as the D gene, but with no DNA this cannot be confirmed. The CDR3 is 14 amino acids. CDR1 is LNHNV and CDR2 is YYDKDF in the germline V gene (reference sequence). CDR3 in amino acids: CATSVDRYTDTQYF.

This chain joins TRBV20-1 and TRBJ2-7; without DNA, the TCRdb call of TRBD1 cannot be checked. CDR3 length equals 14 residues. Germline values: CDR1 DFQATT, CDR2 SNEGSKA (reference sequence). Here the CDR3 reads CSAALGRVPYEQYF.

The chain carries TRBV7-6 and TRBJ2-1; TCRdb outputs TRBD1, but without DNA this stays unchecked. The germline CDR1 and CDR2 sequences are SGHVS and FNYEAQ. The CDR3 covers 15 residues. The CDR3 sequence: CASSKYRGADNEQFF.

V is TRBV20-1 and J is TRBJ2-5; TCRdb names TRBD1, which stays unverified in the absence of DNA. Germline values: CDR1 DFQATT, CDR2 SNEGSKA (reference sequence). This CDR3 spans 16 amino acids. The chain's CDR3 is CSARGPLGRGPETQYF.

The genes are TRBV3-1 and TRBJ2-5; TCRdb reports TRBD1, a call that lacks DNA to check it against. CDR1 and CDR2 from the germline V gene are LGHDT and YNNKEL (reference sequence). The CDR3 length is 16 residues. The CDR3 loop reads CASSHRAGVPQETQYF.

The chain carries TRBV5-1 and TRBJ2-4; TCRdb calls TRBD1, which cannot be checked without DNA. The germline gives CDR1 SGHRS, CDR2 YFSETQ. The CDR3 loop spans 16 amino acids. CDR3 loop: CASSLGTRSAKNIQYF.

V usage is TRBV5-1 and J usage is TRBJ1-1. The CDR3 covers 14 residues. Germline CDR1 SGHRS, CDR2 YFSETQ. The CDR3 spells CASSLGTSYTEAFF.

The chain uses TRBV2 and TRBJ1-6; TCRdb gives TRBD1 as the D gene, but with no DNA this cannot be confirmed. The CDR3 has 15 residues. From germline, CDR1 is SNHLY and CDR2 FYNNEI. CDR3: CASRGPSSYNSPLHF.

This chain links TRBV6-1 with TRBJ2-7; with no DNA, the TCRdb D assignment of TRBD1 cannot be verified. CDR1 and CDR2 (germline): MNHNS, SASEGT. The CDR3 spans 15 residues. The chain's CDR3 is CASSNPGRGSYEQYF.

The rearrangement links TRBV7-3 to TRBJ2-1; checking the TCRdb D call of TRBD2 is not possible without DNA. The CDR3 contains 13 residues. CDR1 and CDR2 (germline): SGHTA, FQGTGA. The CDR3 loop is CASSSNSVNEQFF. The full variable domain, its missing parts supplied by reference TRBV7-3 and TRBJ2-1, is GAGVSQTPSNKVTEKGKYVELRCDPISGHTALYWYRQSLGQGPEFLIYFQGTGAADDSGLPNDRFFAVRPEGSVSTLKIQRTERGDSAVYLCASSSNSVNEQFFGPGTRLTVL.

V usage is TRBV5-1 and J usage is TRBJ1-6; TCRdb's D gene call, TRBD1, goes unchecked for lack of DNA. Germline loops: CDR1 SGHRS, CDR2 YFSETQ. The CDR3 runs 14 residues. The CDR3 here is CASSYGQGGSPLHF. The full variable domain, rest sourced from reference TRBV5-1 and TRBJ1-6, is KAGVTQTPRYLIKTRGQQVTLSCSPISGHRSVSWYQQTPGQGLQFLFEYFSETQRNKGNFPGRFSGRQFSNSRSEMNVSTLELGDSALYLCASSYGQGGSPLHFGNGTRLTVT.

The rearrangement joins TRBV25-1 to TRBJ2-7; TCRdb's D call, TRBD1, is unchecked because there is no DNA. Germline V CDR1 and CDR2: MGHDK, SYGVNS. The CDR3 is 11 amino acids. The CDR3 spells CASSDQGRWYF.

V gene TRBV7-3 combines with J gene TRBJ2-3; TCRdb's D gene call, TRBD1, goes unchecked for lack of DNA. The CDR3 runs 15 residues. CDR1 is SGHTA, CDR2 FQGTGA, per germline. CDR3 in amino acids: CASSRGDLRADTQYF.

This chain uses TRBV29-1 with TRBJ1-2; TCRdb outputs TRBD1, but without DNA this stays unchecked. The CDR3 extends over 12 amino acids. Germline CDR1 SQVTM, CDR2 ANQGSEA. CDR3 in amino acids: CSVESSGGGYTF.

CDR3 region: CASSSQKHQDTQYF. The chain carries TRBV5-1 and TRBJ2-3. The CDR3 is 14 amino acids. Germline values: CDR1 SGHRS, CDR2 YFSETQ.

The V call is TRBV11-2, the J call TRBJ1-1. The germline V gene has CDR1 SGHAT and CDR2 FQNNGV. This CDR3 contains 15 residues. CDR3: CASSPSNSIGTEAFF.

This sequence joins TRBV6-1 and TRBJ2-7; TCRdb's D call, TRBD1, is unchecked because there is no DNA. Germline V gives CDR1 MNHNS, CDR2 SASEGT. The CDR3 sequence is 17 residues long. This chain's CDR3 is CASNSRPGAGRSYEQYF.